This T cell receptor beta chain was sequenced in a study of blood T cell repertoires in COVID-19. The data were produced by immunoSEQ multiplex PCR, yet TCRdb's version contains in-frame clones alone and is incomplete. Of about 230,000 clones listed, 65% to 90% are singletons. The CDR3 runs to 12 residues. V dropped 4 bases and J dropped 5 bases, with 8 bases sitting between them. Germline CDR1 is SNHLY and CDR2 is FYNNEI. This TCR was recovered from a woman aged 35 to 49 who had recovered from COVID-19. Sequences were obtained from peripheral blood. V gene TRBV2 combines with J gene TRBJ1-2, with D possibly matching TRBD1 (6 bases). The CDR3 spells CASSGQVYGYTF. CDR3 nucleotide sequence: TGTGCCAGCAGTGGACAGGTTTATGGCTACACCTTC.